These 22 T cell receptor beta chains share one sample of origin, sequenced in a study of blood T cell repertoires in COVID-19. Assay: immunoSEQ multiplex PCR; the TCRdb copy retains only in-frame clones and omits some. The sample holds 230,000 or so clones, about nine tenths seen once. Sequences were obtained from PBMCs or T cells enriched from blood (not recorded which). The receptors originated from a woman between 40 and 50 years old with acute COVID-19.

The rearrangement links TRBV27 to TRBJ2-1; TRBD1 agrees at 8 bases. CDR1 is MNHEY, CDR2 SMNVEV, per germline (reference sequence). The V and J ends lost 4 bases and 0 bases, in that order; junction bases with no gene match: 2. This CDR3 is built from 15 residues. CDR3 in DNA: TGTGCCAGCAGTTGGACAGGGAGCTCCTACAATGAGCAGTTCTTC. Translated: CASSWTGSSYNEQFF.

V is TRBV12-3 or TRBV12-4 and J is TRBJ1-1; D is uncertain. The CDR3 is 13 amino acids. V was clipped by 6 bases and J by 1 base, with 9 bases between them. The CDR3 loop reads CASSIAWNTEAFF. The CDR3 DNA is TGTGCCAGCAGCATCGCGTGGAACACTGAAGCTTTCTTT.

This clone was seen only once. V usage is TRBV27 and J usage is TRBJ1-1; 8 nucleotides agree with TRBD1. The V segment lost 2 bases and the J segment 0 bases; nucleotides outside the gene matches: 5. Germline lookup yields CDR1 MNHEY and CDR2 SMNVEV (reference sequence). The CDR3 totals 16 residues. The DNA of the CDR3 is TGTGCCAGCAGTTTACAGGCAGGGGGCTTGAACACTGAAGCTTTCTTT. Translating it yields CASSLQAGGLNTEAFF.

V usage is TRBV3-1 (or the pseudogene TRBV3-2) and J usage is TRBJ1-2; a possible D gene is TRBD1 (5 bases). The CDR3 length is 13 residues. Per the germline V gene, CDR1 is LGHDT and CDR2 is YNNKEL (reference sequence). Deletions cut 5 bases from V and 4 bases from J, with 11 bases between. Here the CDR3 DNA reads TGTGCCAGCAGCAGGACACAGCCCTATGGCTACACCTTC. Translation: CASSRTQPYGYTF.

The J gene is TRBJ2-1, the V gene TRBV24-1; no definite D call. The CDR3 consists of 13 residues. From germline, CDR1 is KGHDR and CDR2 SFDVKD. V dropped 9 bases and J dropped 2 bases, with 10 bases sitting between them. CDR3 amino acids: CATSEQPYNEQFF. DNA of the CDR3: TGTGCCACCTCGGAGCAACCCTACAATGAGCAGTTCTTC.

The rearrangement links TRBV9 to TRBJ1-3; 8 bases agree with TRBD1. The CDR3 spans 16 residues. The J segment lost 0 bases and the V segment lost 1 base, leaving 3 bases of the junction unmatched. The V gene's germline CDR1 is SGDLS and CDR2 YYNGEE. The CDR3: CASSVQGASSGNTIYF. CDR3 DNA: TGTGCCAGCAGCGTACAGGGGGCGAGCTCTGGAAACACCATATATTTT.

The rearrangement uses TRBV2 and TRBJ1-5, with 8 bases identical to TRBD1. Trimming cost V 5 bases and J 3 bases; bases outside gene matches: 9. The CDR3 loop spans 16 amino acids. Germline V gene lookup returns CDR1 SNHLY and CDR2 FYNNEI. The CDR3 sequence: CASSQFEGQDNQPQHF. CDR3 sequence (DNA): TGTGCCAGCAGTCAATTTGAGGGACAGGACAATCAGCCCCAGCATTTT.

This clone appeared once. The rearrangement uses TRBV19 and TRBJ1-2, with D possibly matching TRBD1 (6 bases). The CDR3 runs to 13 residues. Germline CDR1 reads LNHDA; CDR2 reads SQIVND (reference sequence). V gave up 7 bases and J gave up 8 bases, with 17 bases separating them. The DNA of the CDR3 is TGTGCCAGTACAGGCAGGGGCCGGGCAGGCTACACCTTC. Its translation is CASTGRGRAGYTF.

J is TRBJ1-2 and V is TRBV5-1; D call uncertain. The CDR3 runs to 14 residues. CDR1 and CDR2 (germline): SGHRS, YFSETQ. Trimming shortened V by 0 bases and J by 1 base, and 7 bases separated the two germline ends. CDR3 bases: TGCGCCAGCAGCTTGGCCGCGGTTAACTATGGCTACACCTTC. The encoded protein is CASSLAAVNYGYTF.

V usage is TRBV5-1 and J usage is TRBJ2-6; D might be TRBD1 (6 bases). CDR1 and CDR2 (germline): SGHRS, YFSETQ. The V end lost 1 base, the J end lost 0 bases, and 11 bases lay between the germline ends. The CDR3 totals 17 residues. Here the CDR3 DNA reads TGCGCCAGCAGCTTGTTGGGACAAAACTCTGGGGCCAACGTCCTGACTTTC. Its translation is CASSLLGQNSGANVLTF. The whole variable domain, filled in from reference TRBV5-1 and TRBJ2-6, reads KAGVTQTPRYLIKTRGQQVTLSCSPISGHRSVSWYQQTPGQGLQFLFEYFSETQRNKGNFPGRFSGRQFSNSRSEMNVSTLELGDSALYLCASSLLGQNSGANVLTFGAGSRLTVL.

A few counts support this clone. The chain uses TRBV30 and TRBJ1-2; possibly TRBD1 for D (6 bases). Germline CDR1 GTSNPN, CDR2 SVGIG (reference sequence). Trimming removed 2 bases from V and 1 base from J, with 14 bases in between. CDR3 size: 15 residues. CDR3 protein: CAWSPPTGFNYGYTF. CDR3 coding DNA: TGTGCCTGGAGTCCCCCTACAGGGTTTAACTATGGCTACACCTTC.

This clone turned up a few times. The chain uses TRBV12-3 or TRBV12-4 and TRBJ2-5; 8 nucleotides line up with TRBD1. V lost 6 bases, J lost 2 bases, and 2 bases stayed unmatched. This CDR3 is 13 amino acids long. DNA of the CDR3: TGTGCCAGCAGCACAGGGGGACAAGAGACCCAGTACTTC. It encodes CASSTGGQETQYF.

This clone showed up just a few times. The chain has TRBV11-2 and TRBJ1-2, with unresolved D. CDR3 length: 15 amino acids. Germline V gives CDR1 SGHAT, CDR2 FQNNGV. V was clipped by 5 bases and J by 0 bases, with 13 bases between them. The CDR3 region is CASSGWEGTNYGYTF. CDR3 sequence (DNA): TGTGCCAGCAGCGGTTGGGAGGGAACTAACTATGGCTACACCTTC.

The V gene is TRBV19, the J gene TRBJ1-2, with TRBD1 matching 8 bases. V lost 7 bases to trimming and J lost 7 bases; unmatched junction nucleotides: 8. Germline loops: CDR1 LNHDA, CDR2 SQIVND (reference sequence). The CDR3 extends over 13 amino acids. The CDR3 nucleotides read TGTGCCAGTATAGGGACAGGTCTCGGTGGCTACACCTTC. It yields the protein CASIGTGLGGYTF.

V usage is TRBV28 and J usage is TRBJ1-5, with 7 nucleotides matching TRBD1. Germline CDR1 is MDHEN and CDR2 is SYDVKM. The CDR3 loop spans 15 amino acids. Trimming took 3 bases from V and 3 from J; bases not matched to a gene: 5. The CDR3 here is CASSFTGATNQPQHF. CDR3 sequence (DNA): TGTGCCAGCAGTTTCACAGGGGCAACCAATCAGCCCCAGCATTTT.

The chain carries TRBV19 and TRBJ1-1, with 8 bases matching TRBD1. CDR1 is LNHDA and CDR2 is SQIVND in the germline V gene (reference sequence). The CDR3 runs 14 residues. Trimming at V came to 3 bases and at J to 4 bases, leaving 4 bases not matched to a gene. CDR3 amino acids: CASSMGRGPTEAFF. CDR3 coding DNA: TGTGCCAGTAGTATGGGCAGGGGGCCCACTGAAGCTTTCTTT.

This clone was seen once. The chain employs TRBV19 and TRBJ1-1; 11 bases agree with TRBD1. After removal of 5 bases from V and 6 bases from J, the junction contained 8 bases not matched to a gene. The length of the CDR3 is 15 residues. Germline CDR1 and CDR2: LNHDA and SQIVND (reference sequence). CDR3: CASSRRTGGNPEAFF. CDR3 coding DNA: TGTGCCAGTAGTCGGAGGACAGGGGGCAACCCTGAAGCTTTCTTT.

The J gene is TRBJ1-2, the V gene TRBV7-2; the match to TRBD1 covers 7 bases. From germline, CDR1 is SGHTA and CDR2 FQGNSA. The CDR3 extends over 14 amino acids. The J segment lost 4 bases and the V segment lost 3 bases, leaving 5 bases of the junction unmatched. CDR3 in amino acids: CASSLGRGTYGYTF. CDR3 in DNA: TGTGCCAGCAGCTTGGGCAGGGGGACCTATGGCTACACCTTC.

This clone has a single count. This chain links TRBV13 with TRBJ2-2, with TRBD1 as a possible D gene (6 bases). Trimming took 5 bases from V and 5 from J, leaving 21 bases between them. CDR3 length equals 17 residues. The germline V gene has CDR1 PRHDT and CDR2 FYEKMQ (reference sequence). This chain's CDR3 is CASSKRRLGGETGELFF. DNA for the CDR3: TGTGCCAGCAGCAAGCGACGGTTAGGGGGTGAGACCGGGGAGCTGTTTTTT.

This chain links TRBV6-5 with TRBJ1-1; D is unclear. This CDR3 comprises 13 residues. Germline CDR1 and CDR2: MNHEY and SVGAGI. V lost 4 bases, J lost 6 bases, and 12 bases lay in between. The CDR3 region is CASSLTRLSEAFF. The CDR3 nucleotides are TGTGCCAGCAGTTTGACAAGGTTATCTGAAGCTTTCTTT.

The chain has TRBV11-2 and TRBJ2-1, with 7 bases that match TRBD1. Germline CDR1 SGHAT, CDR2 FQNNGV. The ends lost 5 bases at V and 4 bases at J; junction bases unmatched: 20. The CDR3 covers 19 residues. The chain's CDR3 is CASSRGLMTGLSLYNEQFF. The CDR3 region has the DNA TGTGCCAGCAGCCGAGGCTTGATGACAGGGCTTAGTCTGTACAATGAGCAGTTCTTC.

This clone occurred a few times. V is TRBV6-5 and J is TRBJ2-6, with a tentative D call TRBD1 (5 bases). The CDR3 is 14 amino acids. CDR1 MNHEY and CDR2 SVGAGI come from the germline V gene. V was clipped by 7 bases and J by 0 bases, with 7 bases between them. This CDR3 is CASTRDSGANVLTF. CDR3 DNA sequence: TGTGCCAGCACCAGGGACTCTGGGGCCAACGTCCTGACTTTC.